This entry is about one T cell receptor beta chain. Clones were read by immunoSEQ multiplex PCR, and TCRdb kept only the in-frame ones, dropping some. The table records about 190,000 clones, roughly 84% of them present only once. This sample was taken from a study of blood T cell repertoires in COVID-19. Turning to the study itself: T cells, B-cell-depleted T cells, or PBMCs supplied cDNA or gDNA.

V lost 6 bases to trimming and J lost 13 bases, with 24 bases between them. This CDR3 comprises 14 residues. Germline values: CDR1 SGHTA, CDR2 FQGNSA. Enrollees, roughly 18 to 90 years old, lived in 24 US areas. Clinical history reported by participants formed the basis on which cohorts were assigned. A COVID-19 case had been met by exposed participants during the 2 weeks before study entry. Sequences were obtained from PBMCs or T cells enriched from blood (not recorded which). The source is a woman aged 25 to 39 who had been exposed to COVID-19. This chain connects TRBV7-2 to TRBJ1-2; no clear D gene. As DNA, the CDR3 is TGTGCCAGCAGTTCAATATTACCAGCGGAATCCTTCACCTTC. Translated: CASSSILPAESFTF.